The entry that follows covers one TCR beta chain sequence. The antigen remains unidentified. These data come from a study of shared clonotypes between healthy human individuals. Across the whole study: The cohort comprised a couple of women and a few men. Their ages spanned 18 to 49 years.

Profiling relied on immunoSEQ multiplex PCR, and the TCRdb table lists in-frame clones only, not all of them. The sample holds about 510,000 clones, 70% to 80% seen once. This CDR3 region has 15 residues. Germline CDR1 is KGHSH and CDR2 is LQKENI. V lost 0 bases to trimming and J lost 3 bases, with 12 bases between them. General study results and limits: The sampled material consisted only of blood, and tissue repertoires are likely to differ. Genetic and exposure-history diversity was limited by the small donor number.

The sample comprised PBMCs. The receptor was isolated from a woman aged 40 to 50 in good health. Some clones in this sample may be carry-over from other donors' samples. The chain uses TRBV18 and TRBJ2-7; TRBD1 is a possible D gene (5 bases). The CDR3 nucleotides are TGTGCCAGCTCACCACCGGTGGCCAGGGTCTACGAGCAGTACTTC. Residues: CASSPPVARVYEQYF.